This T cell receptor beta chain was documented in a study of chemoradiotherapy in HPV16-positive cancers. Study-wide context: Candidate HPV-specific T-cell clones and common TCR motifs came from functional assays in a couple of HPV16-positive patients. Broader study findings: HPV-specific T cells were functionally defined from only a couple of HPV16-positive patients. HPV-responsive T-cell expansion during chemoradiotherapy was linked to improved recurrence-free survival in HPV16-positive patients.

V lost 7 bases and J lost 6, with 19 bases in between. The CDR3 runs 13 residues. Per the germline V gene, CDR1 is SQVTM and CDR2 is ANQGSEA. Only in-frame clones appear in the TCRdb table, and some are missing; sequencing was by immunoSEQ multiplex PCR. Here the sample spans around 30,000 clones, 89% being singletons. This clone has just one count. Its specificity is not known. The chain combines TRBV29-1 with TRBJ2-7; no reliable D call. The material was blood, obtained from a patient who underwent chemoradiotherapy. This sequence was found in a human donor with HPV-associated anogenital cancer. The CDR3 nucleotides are TGCAGCGGGCGCCGGACGGAGTATGGCGAGCAGTACTTC. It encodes CSGRRTEYGEQYF.